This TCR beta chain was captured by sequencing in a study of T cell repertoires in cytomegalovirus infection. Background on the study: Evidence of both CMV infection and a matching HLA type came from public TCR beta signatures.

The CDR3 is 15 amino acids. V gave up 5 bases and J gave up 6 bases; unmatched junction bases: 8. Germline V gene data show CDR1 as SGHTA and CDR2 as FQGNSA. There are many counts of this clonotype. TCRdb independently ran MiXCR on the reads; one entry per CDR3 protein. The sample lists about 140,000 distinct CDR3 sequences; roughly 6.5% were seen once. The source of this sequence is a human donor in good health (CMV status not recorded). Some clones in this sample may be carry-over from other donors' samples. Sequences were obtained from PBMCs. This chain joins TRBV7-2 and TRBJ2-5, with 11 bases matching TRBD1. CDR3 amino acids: CASSAPGTGGQTQYF. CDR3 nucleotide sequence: TGTGCCAGCAGCGCGCCCGGGACAGGGGGACAGACCCAGTACTTC.